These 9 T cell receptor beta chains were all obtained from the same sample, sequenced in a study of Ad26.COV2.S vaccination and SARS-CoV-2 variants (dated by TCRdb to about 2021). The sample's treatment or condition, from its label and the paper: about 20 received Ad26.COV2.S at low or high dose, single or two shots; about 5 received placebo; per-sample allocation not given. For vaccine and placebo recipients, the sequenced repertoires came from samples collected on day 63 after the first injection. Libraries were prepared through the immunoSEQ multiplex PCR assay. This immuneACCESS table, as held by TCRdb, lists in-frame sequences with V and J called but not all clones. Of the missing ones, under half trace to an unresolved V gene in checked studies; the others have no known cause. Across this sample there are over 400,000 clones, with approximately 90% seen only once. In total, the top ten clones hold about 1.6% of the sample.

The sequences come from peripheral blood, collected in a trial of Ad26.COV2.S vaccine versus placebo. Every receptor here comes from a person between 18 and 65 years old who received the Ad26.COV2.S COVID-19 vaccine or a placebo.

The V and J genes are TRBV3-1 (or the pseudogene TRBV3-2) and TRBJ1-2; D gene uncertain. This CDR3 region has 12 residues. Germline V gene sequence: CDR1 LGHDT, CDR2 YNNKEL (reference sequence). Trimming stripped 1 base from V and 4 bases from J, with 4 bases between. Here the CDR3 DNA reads TGTGCCAGCAGCCAAGGACCCTATGGCTACACCTTC. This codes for CASSQGPYGYTF.

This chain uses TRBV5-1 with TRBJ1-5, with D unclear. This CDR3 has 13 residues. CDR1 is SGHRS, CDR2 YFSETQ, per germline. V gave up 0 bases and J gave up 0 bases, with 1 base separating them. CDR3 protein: CASSLVSNQPQHF. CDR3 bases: TGCGCCAGCAGCTTGGTTAGCAATCAGCCCCAGCATTTT.

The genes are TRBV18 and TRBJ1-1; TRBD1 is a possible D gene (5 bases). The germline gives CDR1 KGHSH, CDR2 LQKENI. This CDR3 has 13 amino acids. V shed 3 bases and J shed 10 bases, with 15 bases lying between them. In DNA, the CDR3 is TGTGCCAGCTCACCTGAGGGCAGGGTCGGAGCTTTCTTT. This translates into CASSPEGRVGAFF. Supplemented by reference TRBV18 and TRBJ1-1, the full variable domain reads NAGVMQNPRHLVRRRGQEARLRCSPMKGHSHVYWYRQLPEEGLKFMVYLQKENIIDESGMPKERFSAEFPKEGPSILRIQQVVRGDSAAYFCASSPEGRVGAFFGQGTRLTVV.

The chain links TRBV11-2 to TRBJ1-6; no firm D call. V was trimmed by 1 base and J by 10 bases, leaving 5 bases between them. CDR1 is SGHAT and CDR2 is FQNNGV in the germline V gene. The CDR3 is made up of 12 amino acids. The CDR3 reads CASSLVRSPLHF. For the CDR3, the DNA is TGTGCCAGCAGCTTAGTGCGGTCACCCCTCCACTTT.

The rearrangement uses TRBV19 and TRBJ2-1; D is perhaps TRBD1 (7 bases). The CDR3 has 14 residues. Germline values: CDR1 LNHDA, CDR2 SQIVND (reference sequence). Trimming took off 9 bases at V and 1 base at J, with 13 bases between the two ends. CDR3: CARDYRGSYNEQFF. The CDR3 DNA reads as TGTGCCAGGGACTACAGGGGATCCTACAATGAGCAGTTCTTC.

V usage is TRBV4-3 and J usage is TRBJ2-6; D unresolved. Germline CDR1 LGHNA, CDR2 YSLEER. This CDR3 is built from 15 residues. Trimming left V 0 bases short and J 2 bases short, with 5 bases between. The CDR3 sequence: CASSQESPGANVLTF. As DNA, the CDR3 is TGCGCCAGCAGCCAAGAGTCCCCTGGGGCCAACGTCCTGACTTTC.

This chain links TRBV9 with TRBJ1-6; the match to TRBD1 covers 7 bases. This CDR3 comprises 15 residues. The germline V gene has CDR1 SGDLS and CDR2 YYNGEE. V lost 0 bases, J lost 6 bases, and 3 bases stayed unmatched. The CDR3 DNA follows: TGTGCCAGCAGCGTAGAGCCAGGGGGTAATTCACCCCTCCACTTT. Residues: CASSVEPGGNSPLHF.

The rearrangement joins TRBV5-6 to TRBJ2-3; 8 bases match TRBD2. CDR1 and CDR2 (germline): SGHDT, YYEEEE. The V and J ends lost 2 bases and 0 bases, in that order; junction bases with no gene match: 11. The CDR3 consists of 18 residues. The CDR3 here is CASSFRERGITSTDTQYF. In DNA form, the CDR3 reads TGTGCCAGCAGCTTTAGGGAGCGGGGGATCACTAGCACAGATACGCAGTATTTT.

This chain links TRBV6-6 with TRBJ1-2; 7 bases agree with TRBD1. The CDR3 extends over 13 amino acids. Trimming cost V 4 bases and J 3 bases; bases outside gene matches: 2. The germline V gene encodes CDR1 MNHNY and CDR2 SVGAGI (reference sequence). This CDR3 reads CASSSTGDYGYTF. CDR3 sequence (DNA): TGTGCCAGCAGTTCAACAGGGGACTATGGCTACACCTTC.